One and the same sample provided the 18 T cell receptor beta chains below, sequenced in a study of T cells in localized non-small cell lung cancer. Sequencing was performed with immunoSEQ multiplex PCR; in TCRdb, only in-frame clones are kept and a portion is missing. The top ten clones hold approximately 10% of a sample with approximately 24,000 clones, over 75% of them seen once. The specimen was peripheral blood, collected before any cancer treatment. The receptor source for this set is a man between 40 and 75 years old with stage III squamous cell lung carcinoma.

The V call is TRBV4-1, the J call TRBJ2-1; the match to TRBD2 covers 15 bases. Germline V gene lookup returns CDR1 MGHRA and CDR2 YSYEKL. This CDR3 comprises 19 residues. The V and J ends lost 3 bases and 8 bases, in that order; junction bases with no gene match: 14. CDR3 sequence reads: CASSHPGLAGGPNRDEQFF. The DNA of the CDR3 is TGCGCCAGCAGCCACCCAGGACTAGCGGGGGGGCCTAATAGAGATGAGCAGTTCTTC.

Of note for this clone: The junction does not match germline at one end; this may be a read error. The chain has TRBV7-7 and TRBJ2-2; TRBD2 agrees at 11 bases. The CDR3 consists of 17 residues. CDR1 and CDR2 (germline): SSHAT, FNYEAQ (reference sequence). CDR3 nucleotide sequence: TGTGCTAGCAGTCCGGGACTAGCGGTCAACGGACCCGGGGAGCTGTTTTTT. Protein sequence: CASSPGLAVNGPGELFF.

This clone was recorded once. An end of the junction does not agree with germline; a read error may underlie this. This chain uses TRBV6-1 with TRBJ1-5, with D maybe TRBD1 (6 bases). The germline V gene has CDR1 MNHNS and CDR2 SASEGT. The length of the CDR3 is 15 residues. CDR3 nucleotides: TGTGCCAGCGAAGTGAATTATAGGGGGGATCAACCCCAGCATTTT. Residues: CASEVNYRGDQPQHF.

The chain couples TRBV18 to TRBJ1-5; D gene uncertain. This CDR3 region has 14 residues. CDR1 and CDR2 (germline): KGHSH, LQKENI. Trimming removed 6 bases at V and 2 bases at J, with 11 bases between. The DNA of the CDR3 is TGTGCCAGCTCTGGGGATTGGGGCAATCAGCCCCAGCATTTT. As protein: CASSGDWGNQPQHF. Using reference TRBV18 and TRBJ1-5 for the parts outside the CDR3, the full variable domain is NAGVMQNPRHLVRRRGQEARLRCSPMKGHSHVYWYRQLPEEGLKFMVYLQKENIIDESGMPKERFSAEFPKEGPSILRIQQVVRGDSAAYFCASSGDWGNQPQHFGDGTRLSIL.

The chain combines TRBV27 with TRBJ1-4; D uncertain. This CDR3 has 14 amino acids. V shed 2 bases and J shed 3 bases, with 7 bases lying between them. CDR1 and CDR2 (germline): MNHEY, SMNVEV (reference sequence). CDR3 loop: CASSLIGANEKLFF. In DNA form, the CDR3 reads TGTGCCAGCAGTTTAATCGGCGCTAATGAAAAACTGTTTTTT.

The chain employs TRBV28 and TRBJ1-1; D gene uncertain. Germline V gene lookup returns CDR1 MDHEN and CDR2 SYDVKM. CDR3 length: 15 residues. V shed 3 bases and J shed 0 bases, with 11 bases lying between them. The DNA of the CDR3 is TGTGCCAGCAGTTTTTCGGGGAACATGAACACTGAAGCTTTCTTT. It is translated as CASSFSGNMNTEAFF.

The rearrangement joins TRBV10-3 to TRBJ1-2; TRBD1 is a possible D gene (5 bases). CDR3 length: 13 residues. Germline V gives CDR1 ENHRY, CDR2 SYGVKD. The DNA for the CDR3 is TGTGCACATAGGGCGAGGGGCGACCTTGGCTACACCTTC. Translation gives CAHRARGDLGYTF.

The chain couples TRBV7-9 to TRBJ2-5; D unclear. Trimming pared 3 bases from V and 2 bases from J, leaving 1 base between. Germline V gene sequence: CDR1 SEHNR, CDR2 FQNEAQ (reference sequence). The length of the CDR3 is 11 residues. In nucleotides, the CDR3 is TGTGCCAGCAGCTTGCAAGAGACCCAGTACTTC. As protein: CASSLQETQYF.

The chain is built from TRBV7-6 and TRBJ2-1, with D unresolved. The V end was cut by 5 bases, the J end by 2 bases, with 10 bases between. Germline V gives CDR1 SGHVS, CDR2 FNYEAQ. The CDR3 runs 14 residues. Here the CDR3 DNA reads TGTGCCAGCAGCCGGGCCGGTGCCTACAATGAGCAGTTCTTC. It yields the protein CASSRAGAYNEQFF.

This clone was seen a few times. V gene TRBV18 combines with J gene TRBJ1-2; 8 nucleotides match TRBD1. With V trimmed by 8 bases and J by 5 bases, 10 bases remained unmatched. The length of the CDR3 is 14 residues. Germline V gene lookup returns CDR1 KGHSH and CDR2 LQKENI. The CDR3 bases are TGTGCCAGCAGTGGACAGGGAGGTTCGTATGGCTACACCTTC. It encodes CASSGQGGSYGYTF.

This clone has just one count. Compared with germline, one end of the junction differs, possibly owing to a read error. The chain links TRBV27 to TRBJ2-7; 7 bases align to TRBD1. Germline V gene sequence: CDR1 MNHEY, CDR2 SMNVEV (reference sequence). This CDR3 contains 15 residues. The DNA of the CDR3 is TGTGCCAGCAGTCCAGGCTGGGGACAGTCCTTCGAGCAGTACTTC. Residues: CASSPGWGQSFEQYF.

The rearrangement uses TRBV4-2 and TRBJ2-7; TRBD2 is a possible D gene (6 bases). The V end was cut by 4 bases, the J end by 1 base, with 11 bases between. Germline CDR1 reads LGHNA; CDR2 reads YNFKEQ. The CDR3 totals 14 residues. The CDR3: CASSREDSSYEQYF. For the CDR3, the DNA is TGTGCCAGCAGCCGGGAGGACTCATCCTACGAGCAGTACTTC.

The J gene is TRBJ2-7, the V gene TRBV9; perhaps TRBD1 as D (6 bases). The CDR3 is made up of 15 amino acids. The germline V gene has CDR1 SGDLS and CDR2 YYNGEE. Trimming cost V 2 bases and J 3 bases, with 15 bases left between them. The CDR3 reads CASSVRPGQHYEQYV. CDR3 nucleotides: TGTGCCAGCAGCGTCAGACCGGGACAACACTACGAGCAGTACGTC.

The chain is built from TRBV5-1 and TRBJ1-2, with D maybe TRBD1 (6 bases). Between the trimmed V and J ends, which lost 5 bases and 7 bases, there was a span of 15 bases. CDR3 length: 13 residues. Per germline, CDR1 SGHRS and CDR2 YFSETQ. In DNA, the CDR3 is TGCGCCAGCAGGTTCACCAGGGGCATTGGCTACACCTTC. Protein sequence: CASRFTRGIGYTF.

As regards this clone: The sample carries other DNA sequences with the same CDR3. The J gene is TRBJ2-7, the V gene TRBV28, with no clear D. Trimming stripped 6 bases from V and 3 bases from J, with 6 bases between. The CDR3 loop spans 11 amino acids. The germline CDR1 and CDR2 sequences are MDHEN and SYDVKM. The CDR3 region is CASSTNYEQYF. CDR3 DNA sequence: TGTGCCAGCAGCACTAACTACGAGCAGTACTTC. The complete variable domain, with remaining parts taken from reference TRBV28 and TRBJ2-7, reads DVKVTQSSRYLVKRTGEKVFLECVQDMDHENMFWYRQDPGLGLRLIYFSYDVKMKEKGDIPEGYSVSREKKERFSLILESASTNQTSMYLCASSTNYEQYFGPGTRLTVT.

The rearrangement links TRBV6-5 to TRBJ1-2; 9 bases agree with TRBD1. Trimming cost V 0 bases and J 7 bases; bases outside gene matches: 9. Germline-derived CDR1 and CDR2 are MNHEY and SVGAGI. The CDR3 extends over 16 amino acids. Here the CDR3 DNA reads TGTGCCAGCAGTTACTCGAGTACAGGGGGCGTGAGTGGCTACACCTTC. Amino acid sequence: CASSYSSTGGVSGYTF.

This clone was observed a handful of times. CDR3 in DNA: TGCGCCAGCAATGACGCAGGGGGCGCAGGAACCGGGGAGCTGTTTTTT. This gives the protein CASNDAGGAGTGELFF. The chain links TRBV5-1 to TRBJ2-2; TRBD1 matches 8 bases. The CDR3 length is 16 residues. Germline assignment: CDR1 SGHRS and CDR2 YFSETQ. Losses at the gene ends were 6 bases for V and 5 bases for J; bases not matched to a gene: 12. The variable domain in full, with the rest retrieved from reference TRBV5-1 and TRBJ2-2, is KAGVTQTPRYLIKTRGQQVTLSCSPISGHRSVSWYQQTPGQGLQFLFEYFSETQRNKGNFPGRFSGRQFSNSRSEMNVSTLELGDSALYLCASNDAGGAGTGELFFGEGSRLTVL.

V and J are TRBV2 and TRBJ2-1; perhaps TRBD2 as D (6 bases). Germline CDR1 and CDR2: SNHLY and FYNNEI. The V end lost 7 bases, the J end lost 7 bases, and 14 bases lay between the germline ends. The CDR3 is 13 amino acids. Here the CDR3 reads CASKREGGNEQFF. The CDR3 bases are TGTGCCAGCAAAAGAGAGGGAGGTAATGAGCAGTTCTTC.